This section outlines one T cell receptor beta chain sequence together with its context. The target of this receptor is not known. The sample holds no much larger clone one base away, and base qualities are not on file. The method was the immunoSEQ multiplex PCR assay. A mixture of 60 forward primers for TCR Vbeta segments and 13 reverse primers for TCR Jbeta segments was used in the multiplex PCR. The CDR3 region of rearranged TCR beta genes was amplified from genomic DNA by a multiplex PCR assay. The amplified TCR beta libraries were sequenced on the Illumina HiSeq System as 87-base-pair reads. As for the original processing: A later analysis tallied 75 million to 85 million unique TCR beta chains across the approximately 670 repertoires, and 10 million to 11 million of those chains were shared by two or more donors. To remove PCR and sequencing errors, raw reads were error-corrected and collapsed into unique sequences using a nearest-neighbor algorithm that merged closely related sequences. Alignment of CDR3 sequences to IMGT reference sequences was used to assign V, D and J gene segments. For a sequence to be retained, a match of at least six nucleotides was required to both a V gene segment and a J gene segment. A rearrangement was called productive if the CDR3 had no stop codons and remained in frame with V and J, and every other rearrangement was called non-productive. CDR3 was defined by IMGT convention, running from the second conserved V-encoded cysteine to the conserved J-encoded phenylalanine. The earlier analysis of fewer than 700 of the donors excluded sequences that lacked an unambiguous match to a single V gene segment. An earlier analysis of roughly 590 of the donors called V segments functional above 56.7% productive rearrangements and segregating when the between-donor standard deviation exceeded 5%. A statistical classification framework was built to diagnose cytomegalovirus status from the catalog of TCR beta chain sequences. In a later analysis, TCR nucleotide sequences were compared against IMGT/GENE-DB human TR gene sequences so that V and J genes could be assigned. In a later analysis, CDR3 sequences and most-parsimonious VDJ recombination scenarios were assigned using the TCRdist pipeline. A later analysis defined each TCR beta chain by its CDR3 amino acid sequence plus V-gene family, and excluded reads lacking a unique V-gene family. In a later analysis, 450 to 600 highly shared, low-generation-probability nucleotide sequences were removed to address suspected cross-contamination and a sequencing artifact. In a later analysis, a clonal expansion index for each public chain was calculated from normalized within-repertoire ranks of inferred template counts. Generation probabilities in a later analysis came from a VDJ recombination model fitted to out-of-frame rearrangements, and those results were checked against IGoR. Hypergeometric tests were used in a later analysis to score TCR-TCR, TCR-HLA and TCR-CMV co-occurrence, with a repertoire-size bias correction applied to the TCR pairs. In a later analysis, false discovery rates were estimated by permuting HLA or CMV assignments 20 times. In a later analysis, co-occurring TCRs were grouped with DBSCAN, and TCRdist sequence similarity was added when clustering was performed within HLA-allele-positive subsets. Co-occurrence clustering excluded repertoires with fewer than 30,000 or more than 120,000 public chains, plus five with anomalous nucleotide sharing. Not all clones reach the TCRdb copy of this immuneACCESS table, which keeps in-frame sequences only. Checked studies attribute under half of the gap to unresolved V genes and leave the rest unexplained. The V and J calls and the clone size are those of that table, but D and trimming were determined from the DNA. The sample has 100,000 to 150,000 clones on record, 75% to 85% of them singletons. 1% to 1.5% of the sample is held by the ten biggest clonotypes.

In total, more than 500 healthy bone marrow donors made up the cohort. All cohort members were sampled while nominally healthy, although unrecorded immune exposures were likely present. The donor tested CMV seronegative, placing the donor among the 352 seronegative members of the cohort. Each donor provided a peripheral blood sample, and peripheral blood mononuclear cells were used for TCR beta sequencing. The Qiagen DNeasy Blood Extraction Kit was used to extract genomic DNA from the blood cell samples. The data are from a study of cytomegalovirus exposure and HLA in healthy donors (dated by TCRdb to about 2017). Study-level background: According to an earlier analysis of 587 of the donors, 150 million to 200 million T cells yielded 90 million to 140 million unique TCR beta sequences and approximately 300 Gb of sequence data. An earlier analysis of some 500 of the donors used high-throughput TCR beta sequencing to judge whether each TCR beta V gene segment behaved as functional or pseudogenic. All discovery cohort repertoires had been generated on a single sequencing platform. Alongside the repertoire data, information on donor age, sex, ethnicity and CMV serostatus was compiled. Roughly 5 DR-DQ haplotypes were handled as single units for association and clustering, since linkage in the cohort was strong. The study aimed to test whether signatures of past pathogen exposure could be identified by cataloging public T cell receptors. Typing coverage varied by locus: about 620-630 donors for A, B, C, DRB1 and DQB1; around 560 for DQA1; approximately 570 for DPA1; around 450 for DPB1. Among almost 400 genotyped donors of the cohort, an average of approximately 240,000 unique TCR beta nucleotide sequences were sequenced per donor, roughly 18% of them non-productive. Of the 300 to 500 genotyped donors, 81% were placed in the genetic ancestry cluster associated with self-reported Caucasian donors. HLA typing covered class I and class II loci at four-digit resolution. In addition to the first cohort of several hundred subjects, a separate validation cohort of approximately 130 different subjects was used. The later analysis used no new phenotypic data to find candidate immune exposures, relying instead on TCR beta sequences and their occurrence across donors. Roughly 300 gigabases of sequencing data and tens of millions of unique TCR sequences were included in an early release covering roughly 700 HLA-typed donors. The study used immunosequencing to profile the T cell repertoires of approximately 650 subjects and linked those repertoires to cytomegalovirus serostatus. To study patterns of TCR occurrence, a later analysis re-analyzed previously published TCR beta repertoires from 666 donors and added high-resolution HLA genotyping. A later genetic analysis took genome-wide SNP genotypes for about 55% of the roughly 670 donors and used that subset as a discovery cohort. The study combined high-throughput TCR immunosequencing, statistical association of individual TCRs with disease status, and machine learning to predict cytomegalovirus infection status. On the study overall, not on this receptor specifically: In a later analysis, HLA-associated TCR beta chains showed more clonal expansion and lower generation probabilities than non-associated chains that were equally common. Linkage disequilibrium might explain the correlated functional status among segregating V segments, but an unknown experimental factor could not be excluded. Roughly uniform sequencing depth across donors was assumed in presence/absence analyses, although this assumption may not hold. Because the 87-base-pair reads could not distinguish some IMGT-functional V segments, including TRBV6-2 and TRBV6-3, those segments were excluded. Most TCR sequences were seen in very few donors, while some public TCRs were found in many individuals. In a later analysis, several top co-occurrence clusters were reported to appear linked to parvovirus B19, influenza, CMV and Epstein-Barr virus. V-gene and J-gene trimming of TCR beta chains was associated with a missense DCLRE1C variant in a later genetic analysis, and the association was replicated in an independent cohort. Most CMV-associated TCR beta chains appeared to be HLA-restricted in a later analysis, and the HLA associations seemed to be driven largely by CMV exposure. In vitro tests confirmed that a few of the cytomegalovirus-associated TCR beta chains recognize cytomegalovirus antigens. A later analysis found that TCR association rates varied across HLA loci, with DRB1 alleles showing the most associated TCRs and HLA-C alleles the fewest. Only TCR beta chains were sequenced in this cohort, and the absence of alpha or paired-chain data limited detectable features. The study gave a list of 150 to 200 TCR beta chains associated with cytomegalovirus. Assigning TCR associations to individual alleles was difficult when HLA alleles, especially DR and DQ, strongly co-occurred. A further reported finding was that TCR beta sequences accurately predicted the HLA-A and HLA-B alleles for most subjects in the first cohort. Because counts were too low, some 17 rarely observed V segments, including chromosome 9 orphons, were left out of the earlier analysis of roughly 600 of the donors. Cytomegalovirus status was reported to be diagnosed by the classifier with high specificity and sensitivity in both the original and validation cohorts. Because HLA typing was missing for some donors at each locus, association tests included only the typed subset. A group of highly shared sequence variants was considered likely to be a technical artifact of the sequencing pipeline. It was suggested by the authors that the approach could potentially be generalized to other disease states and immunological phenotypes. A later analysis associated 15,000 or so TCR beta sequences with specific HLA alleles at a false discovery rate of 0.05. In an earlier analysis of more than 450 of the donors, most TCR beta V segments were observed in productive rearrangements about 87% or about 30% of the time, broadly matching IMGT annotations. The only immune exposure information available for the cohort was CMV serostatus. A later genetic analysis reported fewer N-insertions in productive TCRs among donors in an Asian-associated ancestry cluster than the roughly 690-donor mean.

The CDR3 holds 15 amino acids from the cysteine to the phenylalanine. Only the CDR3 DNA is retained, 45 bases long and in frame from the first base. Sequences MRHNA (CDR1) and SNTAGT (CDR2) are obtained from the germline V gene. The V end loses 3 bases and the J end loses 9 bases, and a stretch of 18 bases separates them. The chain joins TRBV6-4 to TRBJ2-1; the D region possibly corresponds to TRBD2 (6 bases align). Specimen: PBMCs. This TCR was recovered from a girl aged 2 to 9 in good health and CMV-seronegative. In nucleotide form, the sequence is TGTGCCAGCAGTGAGGGGGGATTAGGAGGGTCTGAGCAGTTCTTC. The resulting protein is CASSEGGLGGSEQFF.